Sequencing of this TCR beta chain was carried out in a study of blood T cell repertoires in COVID-19. Study at large: Both acute and convalescent COVID-19 samples were obtained from the United States, Italy and Spain. The cDNA or gDNA used as material had been derived from T cells, B-cell-depleted T cells, or PBMCs.

The CDR3 runs to 13 residues. CDR1 is LNHDA and CDR2 is SQIVND in the germline V gene (reference sequence). Trimming shortened V by 5 bases and J by 3 bases, and 9 bases separated the two germline ends. In the original processing: Amplification of reference gene primers was used by the study to estimate nucleated cell counts. Libraries were prepared by immunoSEQ multiplex PCR; TCRdb keeps only in-frame clonotypes and omits some of them. The D gene and trimming were derived from the DNA, and the V and J assignments and clone size from that table. Altogether approximately 290,000 clones are present, around 90% being singletons, with the ten largest covering roughly 2.3%.

The gene calls are TRBV19 and TRBJ2-3; no firm D call. Material for sequencing was peripheral blood. This TCR was sampled from a man aged 18-30 years with active or convalescent COVID-19. The CDR3 sequence is CASSVATTDTQYF. The CDR3 coding sequence is TGTGCCAGTAGTGTGGCAACGACAGATACGCAGTATTTT.